The 19 T cell receptor beta chains listed next were all sequenced from one sample in a study of response to subunit inactivated influenza vaccine. One entry per CDR3 protein results from TCRdb running MiXCR on the RT-PCR reads. This table has about 700,000 distinct CDR3 sequences, approximately 13% appearing once. The sample consisted of PBMCs from blood, taken less than 15 days before vaccination. The source is a man over 45 who received an inactivated influenza vaccine.

The chain couples TRBV20-1 to TRBJ2-1; 10 nucleotides line up with TRBD2. The CDR3 runs 16 residues. Trimming took 0 bases from V and 4 from J; bases not matched to a gene: 6. Germline CDR1 DFQATT, CDR2 SNEGSKA (reference sequence). The CDR3 reads CSARDPERGGYNEQFF. DNA for the CDR3: TGCAGTGCTAGAGATCCCGAGCGGGGGGGATACAATGAGCAGTTCTTC.

The chain couples TRBV28 to TRBJ2-5; D may correspond to TRBD1 or TRBD2 (6 bases each). V dropped 6 bases and J dropped 4 bases, with 18 bases sitting between them. Germline V gene lookup returns CDR1 MDHEN and CDR2 SYDVKM. The CDR3 runs to 15 residues. The CDR3 DNA follows: TGTGCCAGCAGCTGGGGGGCGGCGACGGGAGAGACCCAGTACTTC. Translated: CASSWGAATGETQYF.

The chain uses TRBV25-1 and TRBJ2-7, with 10 bases lining up with TRBD2. The CDR3 is 15 amino acids. CDR1 and CDR2 (germline): MGHDK, SYGVNS. Trimming removed 8 bases from V and 5 bases from J; junction bases left unmatched: 12. CDR3: CASGASGRFGDEQYF. Written as DNA, the CDR3 is TGTGCCAGCGGGGCTAGCGGGAGATTTGGTGACGAGCAGTACTTC.

The rearrangement links TRBV28 to TRBJ2-4, with D perhaps TRBD1 (6 bases). The CDR3 contains 14 residues. Per germline, CDR1 MDHEN and CDR2 SYDVKM. Deletions cut 4 bases from V and 9 bases from J, with 16 bases between. The CDR3 here is CASSSQGLRVIQYF. CDR3 sequence (DNA): TGTGCCAGCAGTTCACAGGGCCTTCGGGTCATTCAGTACTTC.

This clonotype appeared a few times. This chain links TRBV6-2 or TRBV6-3 with TRBJ2-2; D may correspond to TRBD1 or TRBD2 (5 bases each). CDR1 and CDR2 from the germline V gene are MNHEY and SVGEGT. This CDR3 spans 14 amino acids. Between the trimmed V and J ends, which lost 1 base and 6 bases, there was a span of 9 bases. CDR3 sequence reads: CASSYYGTPGELFF. In nucleotides, the CDR3 is TGTGCCAGCAGTTACTATGGGACCCCCGGGGAGCTGTTTTTT.

This chain links TRBV12-3 or TRBV12-4 with TRBJ2-7; D is perhaps TRBD2 (5 bases). This CDR3 is 14 amino acids long. V shed 2 bases and J shed 6 bases, with 14 bases lying between them. The CDR3 loop reads CASSLTSGVVEQYF. Written as DNA, the CDR3 is TGTGCCAGCAGTTTAACCTCCGGGGTTGTCGAGCAGTACTTC.

The chain employs TRBV18 and TRBJ1-1; the D gene is possibly TRBD1 (5 bases). V lost 3 bases and J 0 bases, leaving 14 bases between the germline ends. CDR1 and CDR2 (germline): KGHSH, LQKENI. The length of the CDR3 is 16 residues. CDR3 in DNA: TGTGCCAGCTCACCGAGGGGAGGGCATTTGAACACTGAAGCTTTCTTT. Protein product: CASSPRGGHLNTEAFF.

The chain joins TRBV2 to TRBJ2-1; weak D call: TRBD1 (7 bases). CDR1 and CDR2 from the germline V gene are SNHLY and FYNNEI. The V and J ends lost 1 base and 6 bases respectively, with 16 bases between them. This CDR3 has 16 amino acids. The CDR3 coding sequence is TGTGCCAGCAGTGAAGTTTGGAGACAGGGAGGCAATGAGCAGTTCTTC. It is translated as CASSEVWRQGGNEQFF.

This clonotype appeared many times. The chain carries TRBV12-3 or TRBV12-4 and TRBJ2-1; D not certain. The ends were cut back, 6 bases at V and 6 bases at J, with 9 bases in the middle. This CDR3 contains 12 residues. The CDR3 protein is CASSLDFNEQFF. In DNA, the CDR3 is TGTGCCAGCAGCCTAGACTTCAATGAGCAGTTCTTC.

V usage is TRBV12-3 or TRBV12-4 and J usage is TRBJ1-6; 7 bases align to TRBD1. V shed 1 base, J shed 10 bases, and the junction held 7 bases outside the gene matches. The length of the CDR3 is 15 residues. Here the CDR3 reads CASSLGQGVQSPLHF. CDR3 sequence (DNA): TGTGCCAGCAGTTTAGGGCAGGGGGTTCAGTCACCCCTCCACTTT.

Only a few counts were recorded for this clonotype. The J gene is TRBJ2-2, the V gene TRBV20-1, with 13 bases identical to TRBD2. With 6 bases clipped from V and 5 bases from J, the junction kept 6 bases outside the gene matches. This CDR3 region has 15 residues. CDR1 is DFQATT and CDR2 is SNEGSKA in the germline V gene (reference sequence). CDR3 in amino acids: CSARTSGSRTGELFF. The CDR3 bases are TGCAGTGCGAGGACTAGCGGGAGCCGAACCGGGGAGCTGTTTTTT.

This clonotype has a count of ten or more. V gene TRBV28 combines with J gene TRBJ2-3; 11 bases line up with TRBD1. V shed 6 bases and J 5 bases; nucleotides not matched to a gene: 10. CDR1 is MDHEN, CDR2 SYDVKM, per germline. The CDR3 consists of 16 residues. CDR3 coding DNA: TGTGCCAGCAGCGCATTCCGGGACAGGGGGAGAGATACGCAGTATTTT. The encoded protein is CASSAFRDRGRDTQYF.

This clonotype was observed many times. The gene calls are TRBV30 and TRBJ1-2; no firm D call. The CDR3 length is 14 residues. CDR1 is GTSNPN, CDR2 SVGIG, per germline (reference sequence). V was pared by 1 base and J by 0 bases, with 9 bases between. In DNA, the CDR3 is TGTGCCTGGAGTGATCGACTCGCTAACTATGGCTACACCTTC. This sequence encodes CAWSDRLANYGYTF.

This clonotype was counted a few times. The chain joins TRBV29-1 to TRBJ2-5, with a possible D match to TRBD2 (7 bases). CDR3 length: 13 amino acids. V was pared by 5 bases and J by 5 bases, with 15 bases between. Germline lookup yields CDR1 SQVTM and CDR2 ANQGSEA. The CDR3 bases are TGCAGCGTTCGGGGGGCCCTAACGGAGACCCAGTACTTC. Amino acids: CSVRGALTETQYF.

This clonotype has ten or more counts. The chain uses TRBV2 and TRBJ1-1; the match to TRBD1 covers 7 bases. V trimming: 9 bases; J trimming: 6 bases; junction bases outside the gene matches: 7. The germline V gene encodes CDR1 SNHLY and CDR2 FYNNEI. There are 12 residues in the CDR3. The CDR3 DNA sequence: TGTGCCAGACGAACAGGGGACGCTGAAGCTTTCTTT. The encoded protein is CARRTGDAEAFF.

The chain recombines TRBV5-6 with TRBJ2-3; TRBD1 matches 9 bases. Germline V gene data show CDR1 as SGHDT and CDR2 as YYEEEE. This CDR3 contains 16 residues. The V gene end was trimmed by 3 bases and the J gene end by 1 base; junction bases not matched to a gene: 6. The CDR3 region is CASSSRGQGGTDTQYF. CDR3 coding DNA: TGTGCCAGCAGCTCTAGGGGACAGGGAGGCACAGATACGCAGTATTTT.

This clonotype has just a few counts. V is TRBV24-1 and J is TRBJ2-3; maybe TRBD2 (5 bases). Per the germline V gene, CDR1 is KGHDR and CDR2 is SFDVKD. The V gene lost 0 bases and the J gene lost 4 bases, with 22 bases spanning the gap. CDR3 length: 19 residues. CDR3: CATSDLPSSSGRRADTQYF. CDR3 DNA sequence: TGTGCCACCAGTGATTTGCCGTCTTCGTCGGGGAGAAGGGCAGATACGCAGTATTTT.

The genes are TRBV6-5 and TRBJ2-7; D is perhaps TRBD1 (5 bases). The CDR3 has 15 amino acids. CDR1 is MNHEY and CDR2 is SVGAGI in the germline V gene. The V gene lost 0 bases and the J gene lost 6 bases, with 15 bases spanning the gap. CDR3 residues: CASSYSRQGRREQYF. Written as DNA, the CDR3 is TGTGCCAGCAGTTACTCGAGGCAGGGTCGTCGCGAGCAGTACTTC.

This rearrangement joins TRBV30 to TRBJ1-4; weak D call: TRBD1 (5 bases). Germline-derived CDR1 and CDR2 are GTSNPN and SVGIG (reference sequence). This CDR3 comprises 13 residues. Trimming took 5 bases from V and 8 from J, leaving 15 bases between them. The CDR3 region has the DNA TGTGCCTGGGCCCGGGACCTTATGGAAAAACTGTTTTTT. Encoded protein: CAWARDLMEKLFF.